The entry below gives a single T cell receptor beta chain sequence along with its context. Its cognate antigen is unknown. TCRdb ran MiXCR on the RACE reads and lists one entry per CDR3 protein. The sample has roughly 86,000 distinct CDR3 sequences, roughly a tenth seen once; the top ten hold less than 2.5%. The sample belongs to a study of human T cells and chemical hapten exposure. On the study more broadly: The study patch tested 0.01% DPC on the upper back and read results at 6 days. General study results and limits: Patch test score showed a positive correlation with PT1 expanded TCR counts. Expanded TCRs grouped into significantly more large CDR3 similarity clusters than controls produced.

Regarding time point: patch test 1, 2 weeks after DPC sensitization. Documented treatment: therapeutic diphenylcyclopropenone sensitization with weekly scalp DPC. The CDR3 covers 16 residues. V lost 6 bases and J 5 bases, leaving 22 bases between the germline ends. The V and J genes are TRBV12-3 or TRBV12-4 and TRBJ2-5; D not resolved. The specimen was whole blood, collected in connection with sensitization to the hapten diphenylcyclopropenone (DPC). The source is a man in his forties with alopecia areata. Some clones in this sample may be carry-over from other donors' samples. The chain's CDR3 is CASSPAGPQLVETQYF. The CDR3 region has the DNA TGTGCCAGCAGCCCTGCAGGCCCTCAATTAGTGGAGACCCAGTACTTC.